This passage covers 14 T cell receptor beta chains from one sample sequenced in a study of naive and memory T cell subsets (dated by TCRdb to about 2017). The library came from UMI-ligation and nested PCR. The reads were generated on an Illumina MiSeq. The beta constant-region primer was an equimolar mix of two oligonucleotides covering both TRBC1 and TRBC2. The ligated cDNA went through four rounds of PCR with nested alpha and beta constant-region primers together with the SP2 primer. TCRdb reran the public reads through fastp at Q25 and MiXCR, keeping productive beta chains. CDR3 protein sequences are deduplicated, and each keeps its most common genes and DNA. This sample is represented by 130,000 to 150,000 distinct CDR3 sequences; 20% to 25% of them were singletons. Jointly, the top ten make up around 0.11% of the sample. Their antigens remain unidentified. Results the study describes overall, beyond this receptor: Naive repertoires, especially CD8, contained a few larger clonotypes, possibly memory cells re-expressing CD45RA.

The sample taken for sequencing was naive CD4+ T cells from blood. The cell subset or site label for this specimen denotes: naive T cells, CD45RA high CD27+. These receptors came from a human donor in good health.

This clonotype turned up a few times. CDR3 sequence (DNA): TGTGCCATCAGTGGACCGGGACAGGGGGCCTACGAGCAGTACTTC. Translation: CAISGPGQGAYEQYF. The chain couples TRBV10-3 to TRBJ2-7, with TRBD1 identical over 11 bases. V was pared by 4 bases and J by 2 bases, with 4 bases of the junction left unmatched. The CDR3 runs 15 residues. Germline CDR1 is ENHRY and CDR2 is SYGVKD.

The V gene is TRBV6-2 or TRBV6-3, the J gene TRBJ1-1; D is ambiguous. V lost 2 bases, J lost 4 bases, and 11 bases lay in between. The CDR3 is 14 amino acids. CDR1 is MNHEY and CDR2 is SVGEGT in the germline V gene. CDR3 sequence: CASSYGVRATEAFF. CDR3 nucleotide sequence: TGTGCCAGCAGTTACGGGGTCAGAGCCACTGAAGCTTTCTTT.

This chain links TRBV4-2 with TRBJ2-5, with D perhaps TRBD2 (5 bases). The CDR3 has 18 amino acids. Trimming shortened V by 0 bases and J by 4 bases, and 21 bases separated the two germline ends. Looked up from germline, CDR1 is LGHNA and CDR2 is YNFKEQ. CDR3 loop: CASSQDPSGTQVGETQYF. For the CDR3, the DNA is TGTGCCAGCAGCCAAGATCCCAGCGGAACCCAGGTGGGAGAGACCCAGTACTTC.

The V gene is TRBV3-1, the J gene TRBJ2-4; D is possibly TRBD1 or TRBD2 (6 bases each). CDR3 length: 12 residues. CDR1 LGHDT and CDR2 YNNKEL come from the germline V gene (reference sequence). Trimming removed 1 base at V and 12 bases at J, with 10 bases between. CDR3 region: CASSQVPGAQYF. DNA of the CDR3: TGTGCCAGCAGCCAAGTTCCGGGGGCTCAGTACTTC.

The chain links TRBV5-1 to TRBJ2-7; perhaps TRBD2 as D (6 bases). The CDR3 totals 14 residues. Germline V lookup: CDR1 SGHRS, CDR2 YFSETQ. Trimming removed 0 bases from V and 5 bases from J, with 12 bases in between. The CDR3 here is CASSLEGLIDEQYF. CDR3 sequence (DNA): TGCGCCAGCAGCTTGGAGGGACTTATCGACGAGCAGTACTTC.

J is TRBJ1-2 and V is TRBV4-3; weak D call: TRBD1 (5 bases). CDR3 size: 15 residues. V was trimmed by 0 bases and J by 6 bases, leaving 14 bases between them. Germline CDR1 is LGHNA and CDR2 is YSLEER. Here the CDR3 reads CASSQEGRVVNGYTF. Written as DNA, the CDR3 is TGCGCCAGCAGCCAAGAGGGCAGGGTGGTTAATGGCTACACCTTC.

This rearrangement joins TRBV28 to TRBJ2-7; 10 bases agree with TRBD2. The CDR3 extends over 15 amino acids. V lost 6 bases and J lost 0; bases outside the gene matches: 5. Germline V lookup: CDR1 MDHEN, CDR2 SYDVKM. The CDR3 DNA reads TGTGCCAGCAGAGCTAGCGGGAGCGGCTCCTACGAGCAGTACTTC. This gives the protein CASRASGSGSYEQYF.

The chain uses TRBV5-1 and TRBJ2-6; D possibly matches TRBD1 or TRBD2 (5 bases each). The CDR3 has 15 residues. The germline V gene encodes CDR1 SGHRS and CDR2 YFSETQ. Trimming removed 2 bases from V and 4 bases from J, with 10 bases in between. CDR3 loop: CASSLVGTGANVLTF. Written as DNA, the CDR3 is TGCGCCAGCAGCTTAGTCGGGACCGGGGCCAACGTCCTGACTTTC. Filled out from reference TRBV5-1 and TRBJ2-6, the complete variable domain reads KAGVTQTPRYLIKTRGQQVTLSCSPISGHRSVSWYQQTPGQGLQFLFEYFSETQRNKGNFPGRFSGRQFSNSRSEMNVSTLELGDSALYLCASSLVGTGANVLTFGAGSRLTVL.

This clonotype was seen a handful of times. V usage is TRBV28 and J usage is TRBJ2-1; D is possibly TRBD1 or TRBD2 (5 bases each). From germline, CDR1 is MDHEN and CDR2 SYDVKM. V lost 6 bases, J lost 9 bases, and 15 bases lay in between. This CDR3 is 13 amino acids long. In nucleotides, the CDR3 is TGTGCCAGCAGGGCACGCAGGGAGTCTGAGCAGTTCTTC. It codes for CASRARRESEQFF.

The chain links TRBV28 to TRBJ2-2; D might be TRBD1 or TRBD2, each matching 5 bases. The CDR3 is made up of 15 amino acids. The V gene lost 7 bases and the J gene lost 6 bases, with 18 bases spanning the gap. From germline, CDR1 is MDHEN and CDR2 SYDVKM. CDR3 coding DNA: TGTGCCAGCATAACCGGGACGTCGAGGGCCGGGGAGCTGTTTTTT. As protein: CASITGTSRAGELFF.

This clonotype has only a few counts. The V gene is TRBV3-1, the J gene TRBJ1-1, with TRBD1 identical over 10 bases. Germline CDR1 and CDR2: LGHDT and YNNKEL (reference sequence). The CDR3 contains 16 residues. J was trimmed by 5 bases and V by 1 base; bases with no gene match: 7. This CDR3 is CASSQGDRGVGTEAFF. The CDR3 DNA reads TGTGCCAGCAGCCAAGGGGACAGGGGAGTCGGGACTGAAGCTTTCTTT.

This chain joins TRBV6-1 and TRBJ2-2, with 10 bases that match TRBD1. The V gene end was trimmed by 6 bases and the J gene end by 5 bases; junction bases not matched to a gene: 9. Per germline, CDR1 MNHNS and CDR2 SASEGT. This CDR3 has 16 residues. Written as DNA, the CDR3 is TGTGCCAGCAGACCGGGACAGGGGTTCTATACCGGGGAGCTGTTTTTT. Amino acids: CASRPGQGFYTGELFF.

This clonotype showed up many times. This chain uses TRBV12-5 with TRBJ2-1, with 10 positions matching TRBD2. Trimming at V came to 5 bases and at J to 4 bases, leaving 8 bases not matched to a gene. CDR3 length: 16 residues. From germline, CDR1 is LGHNT and CDR2 FRNRAP. The CDR3 loop is CASGHGLAEAYNEQFF. As DNA, the CDR3 is TGTGCTAGTGGTCATGGACTAGCGGAAGCTTACAATGAGCAGTTCTTC.

J is TRBJ1-6 and V is TRBV7-6; D is undetermined. Trimming stripped 1 base from V and 0 bases from J, with 4 bases between. The CDR3 loop spans 15 amino acids. CDR1 is SGHVS and CDR2 is FNYEAQ in the germline V gene. CDR3 sequence: CASSLEASYNSPLHF. The CDR3 DNA sequence: TGTGCCAGCAGCTTAGAGGCCTCCTATAATTCACCCCTCCACTTT. Drawing the rest from reference TRBV7-6 and TRBJ1-6, the complete variable domain is GAGVSQSPRYKVTKRGQDVALRCDPISGHVSLYWYRQALGQGPEFLTYFNYEAQQDKSGLPNDRFSAERPEGSISTLTIQRTEQRDSAMYRCASSLEASYNSPLHFGNGTRLTVT.